This entry features one TCR beta chain sequence. The germline V gene has CDR1 MNHEY and CDR2 SVGAGI. J gave up 3 bases and V 5 bases, and 6 bases lay outside the gene matches. There are 15 residues in the CDR3. The data were taken from a study of control samples from healthy donors and cancer patients. The repertoire was sequenced with immunoSEQ multiplex PCR; TCRdb's copy has only in-frame clones and lacks some. This table holds roughly 150,000 clones, roughly nine tenths found once. This receptor was obtained from a man aged 25 to 40 in good health. The rearrangement joins TRBV6-5 to TRBJ2-2; 7 nucleotides agree with TRBD1. The sample consisted of blood. CDR3 sequence reads: CASSRPGQYTGELFF. CDR3 bases: TGTGCCAGCAGTAGACCGGGACAGTACACCGGGGAGCTGTTTTTT.